One and the same sample provided the 31 T cell receptor beta chains below, sequenced in a study of cytotoxic CD8 clonotypes in ibrutinib-treated CLL. TCRdb's copy holds only in-frame clones and misses some; the assay was immunoSEQ multiplex PCR. The data show 160,000 or so clones, under 90% seen once. The source was PBMCs, collected after 24 months of ibrutinib treatment. All receptors come from a human donor with chronic lymphocytic leukemia.

This clone was found once. This rearrangement joins TRBV11-2 to TRBJ1-1, with no clear D. This CDR3 has 13 amino acids. V was shortened by 5 bases and J by 0 bases, with 7 bases between the two germline ends. Germline V gene lookup returns CDR1 SGHAT and CDR2 FQNNGV. Written as DNA, the CDR3 is TGTGCCAGCAGCCTCATTCTGAACACTGAAGCTTTCTTT. It translates to CASSLILNTEAFF.

This rearrangement joins TRBV13 to TRBJ2-5; D ambiguous. Per the germline V gene, CDR1 is PRHDT and CDR2 is FYEKMQ (reference sequence). V was clipped by 2 bases and J by 7 bases, with 5 bases between them. CDR3 length equals 11 residues. CDR3 loop: CASSLSGTQYF. The CDR3 nucleotides read TGTGCCAGCAGCTTATCTGGGACCCAGTACTTC.

The chain joins TRBV6-5 to TRBJ2-7; D could derive from TRBD1 or TRBD2 (5 bases each). This CDR3 is built from 12 residues. Trimming pared 5 bases from V and 6 bases from J, leaving 11 bases between. Germline-derived CDR1 and CDR2 are MNHEY and SVGAGI. CDR3 amino acids: CASSTSGREQYF. The CDR3 coding sequence is TGTGCCAGCAGTACATCGGGGCGCGAGCAGTACTTC.

This CDR3 is CASSRQGSGANVLTF. In DNA, the CDR3 is TGTGCCAGCAGCCGACAGGGCTCTGGGGCCAACGTCCTGACTTTC. J is TRBJ2-6 and V is TRBV28; 7 bases align to TRBD1. The J segment lost 0 bases and the V segment lost 6 bases, leaving 2 bases of the junction unmatched. This CDR3 is 15 amino acids long. Germline values: CDR1 MDHEN, CDR2 SYDVKM.

The chain couples TRBV11-2 to TRBJ1-2, with D perhaps matching TRBD1 (6 bases). Germline loops: CDR1 SGHAT, CDR2 FQNNGV. The CDR3 totals 13 residues. V was shortened by 0 bases and J by 8 bases, with 10 bases between the two germline ends. In DNA form, the CDR3 reads TGTGCCAGCAGCTTAGATGGCGGGGGCGGCTACACCTTC. Its translation: CASSLDGGGGYTF.

This sequence joins TRBV29-1 and TRBJ1-2; 8 nucleotides agree with TRBD1. The germline CDR1 and CDR2 sequences are SQVTM and ANQGSEA. Trimming removed 7 bases from V and 6 bases from J; junction bases left unmatched: 7. The CDR3 totals 12 residues. The CDR3 coding sequence is TGCAGCGGCCACGGACAGGGTCATGGCTACACCTTC. Translated, it gives CSGHGQGHGYTF.

Only one count was recorded for this clone. The genes are TRBV28 and TRBJ1-2, with D possibly being TRBD1 (5 bases). CDR1 is MDHEN, CDR2 SYDVKM, per germline. The V and J ends lost 5 bases and 3 bases respectively, with 16 bases between them. The CDR3 spans 15 residues. CDR3: CASSPDSLSYYGYTF. In nucleotides, the CDR3 is TGTGCCAGCAGTCCCGACAGCCTATCCTACTATGGCTACACCTTC.

This chain connects TRBV7-9 to TRBJ2-3; unclear D gene. The germline gives CDR1 SEHNR, CDR2 FQNEAQ (reference sequence). V lost 2 bases to trimming and J lost 4 bases, with 7 bases between them. This CDR3 spans 13 amino acids. The CDR3 protein is CASSLSFPDTQYF. In DNA, the CDR3 is TGTGCCAGCAGCTTAAGTTTCCCAGATACGCAGTATTTT.

The V call is TRBV7-2, the J call TRBJ2-3; D uncertain. The CDR3 totals 14 residues. The germline V gene has CDR1 SGHTA and CDR2 FQGNSA. Trimming took 1 base from V and 2 from J, leaving 7 bases between them. DNA of the CDR3: TGTGCCAGCAGCTTAGGTGGTACCACAGATACGCAGTATTTT. Residues: CASSLGGTTDTQYF.

This chain uses TRBV7-3 with TRBJ2-3, with D hard to call. Germline V gene sequence: CDR1 SGHTA, CDR2 FQGTGA. The V end was cut by 5 bases, the J end by 0 bases, with 12 bases between. The length of the CDR3 is 15 residues. CDR3 region: CASSVTDLSTDTQYF. DNA for the CDR3: TGTGCCAGCAGCGTCACAGACTTAAGCACAGATACGCAGTATTTT.

The rearrangement joins TRBV6-6 to TRBJ1-1; D not resolved. The CDR3 loop spans 14 amino acids. V lost 0 bases and J 4 bases, leaving 9 bases between the germline ends. CDR1 is MNHNY, CDR2 SVGAGI, per germline (reference sequence). CDR3 region: CASSYSAAVTEAFF. The DNA for the CDR3 is TGTGCCAGCAGTTACTCAGCAGCCGTCACTGAAGCTTTCTTT.

V gene TRBV30 combines with J gene TRBJ1-1; the D is unclear. Deletions cut 2 bases from V and 1 base from J, with 8 bases between. The CDR3 sequence is 13 residues long. Looked up from germline, CDR1 is GTSNPN and CDR2 is SVGIG (reference sequence). In DNA, the CDR3 is TGTGCCTGGAGTCGGCCGCCGAACACTGAAGCTTTCTTT. This codes for CAWSRPPNTEAFF.

The chain links TRBV6-5 to TRBJ2-7; D is possibly TRBD1 (7 bases). Germline CDR1 reads MNHEY; CDR2 reads SVGAGI. Trimming removed 0 bases at V and 5 bases at J, with 14 bases between. There are 15 residues in the CDR3. CDR3 bases: TGTGCCAGCAGTTACTCCCCAGGGGGGAGGAACGAGCAGTACTTC. Amino acid sequence: CASSYSPGGRNEQYF.

This clone occurred once. The rearrangement joins TRBV19 to TRBJ2-7; the D gene is possibly TRBD2 (5 bases). CDR3 length: 12 amino acids. The ends were cut back, 1 base at V and 4 bases at J, with 5 bases in the middle. Germline V gives CDR1 LNHDA, CDR2 SQIVND (reference sequence). The CDR3 reads CASSIGGYEQYF. The CDR3, as DNA: TGTGCCAGTAGTATAGGCGGGTACGAGCAGTACTTC.

The chain combines TRBV9 with TRBJ2-5; 7 bases align to TRBD1. CDR1 SGDLS and CDR2 YYNGEE come from the germline V gene. With V trimmed by 4 bases and J by 2 bases, 8 bases remained unmatched. The CDR3 totals 15 residues. The DNA for the CDR3 is TGTGCCAGCAGCACCACAGGGGACAAACAAGAGACCCAGTACTTC. Translating it yields CASSTTGDKQETQYF. The whole variable domain, filled in from reference TRBV9 and TRBJ2-5, reads DSGVTQTPKHLITATGQRVTLRCSPRSGDLSVYWYQQSLDQGLQFLIQYYNGEERAKGNILERFSAQQFPDLHSELNLSSLELGDSALYFCASSTTGDKQETQYFGPGTRLLVL.

V usage is TRBV7-2 and J usage is TRBJ2-7; perhaps TRBD1 as D (7 bases). Deletions cut 5 bases from V and 0 bases from J, with 14 bases between. Germline lookup yields CDR1 SGHTA and CDR2 FQGNSA. This CDR3 comprises 15 residues. Here the CDR3 reads CASSPRGTSSYEQYF. CDR3 DNA sequence: TGTGCCAGCAGCCCCAGGGGGACTTCCTCCTACGAGCAGTACTTC.

This clone showed up just a few times. The chain is built from TRBV5-1 and TRBJ1-6; weak D call: TRBD1 (5 bases). The V gene's germline CDR1 is SGHRS and CDR2 YFSETQ. V was trimmed by 0 bases and J by 7 bases, leaving 11 bases between them. The CDR3 has 15 residues. This CDR3 reads CASSLGGTGNSPLHF. For the CDR3, the DNA is TGCGCCAGCAGCTTGGGGGGTACAGGCAATTCACCCCTCCACTTT.

This sequence joins TRBV2 and TRBJ1-4; D not resolved. Germline loops: CDR1 SNHLY, CDR2 FYNNEI. V was cut by 4 bases and J by 0 bases, with 9 bases left in between. The CDR3 sequence is 15 residues long. DNA for the CDR3: TGTGCCAGCAGTGTCTCGGGGACAACTAATGAAAAACTGTTTTTT. Protein sequence: CASSVSGTTNEKLFF.

The CDR3 coding sequence is TGTGCCTGGAGTGTCCAGTCACAAGAGCAGTACTTC. Its protein product is CAWSVQSQEQYF. The rearrangement joins TRBV30 to TRBJ2-7; no definite D call. The germline CDR1 and CDR2 sequences are GTSNPN and SVGIG (reference sequence). The V gene lost 0 bases and the J gene lost 7 bases, with 10 bases spanning the gap. This CDR3 contains 12 residues.

This clone was found many times. The chain has TRBV6-5 and TRBJ1-1; D may be TRBD1 (5 bases). This CDR3 has 14 residues. Trimming pared 6 bases from V and 2 bases from J, leaving 13 bases between. Germline CDR1 and CDR2: MNHEY and SVGAGI. The chain's CDR3 is CASRPLTGNTEAFF. CDR3 nucleotides: TGTGCCAGCAGGCCTCTTACAGGTAACACTGAAGCTTTCTTT.

As to this clone: Different DNA sequences within this sample yield the same CDR3. The chain recombines TRBV5-6 with TRBJ2-5; a weak D match, TRBD1 (6 bases). The CDR3 runs to 14 residues. In germline, CDR1 is SGHDT, CDR2 YYEEEE. V was pared by 4 bases and J by 2 bases, with 12 bases between. The CDR3 nucleotides read TGTGCCAGCAGCATACAGGGAGTACAAGAGACCCAGTACTTC. Residues: CASSIQGVQETQYF.

The chain has TRBV6-5 and TRBJ1-2, with D tentatively TRBD1 (6 bases). Trimming removed 7 bases from V and 8 bases from J, with 20 bases in between. CDR3 size: 14 residues. Per the germline V gene, CDR1 is MNHEY and CDR2 is SVGAGI. CDR3 nucleotides: TGTGCCAGCATTGACTGGGGGGCTGCGCGGGGCTACACCTTC. Protein: CASIDWGAARGYTF.

J is TRBJ1-6 and V is TRBV7-6; 7 bases line up with TRBD1. After removal of 0 bases from V and 8 bases from J, the junction contained 7 bases not matched to a gene. This CDR3 has 16 residues. Germline loops: CDR1 SGHVS, CDR2 FNYEAQ. CDR3 protein: CASSLALTGSDSPLHF. CDR3 nucleotides: TGTGCCAGCAGCTTAGCGTTGACAGGGTCCGATTCACCCCTCCACTTT. The full variable domain, its missing parts supplied by reference TRBV7-6 and TRBJ1-6, is GAGVSQSPRYKVTKRGQDVALRCDPISGHVSLYWYRQALGQGPEFLTYFNYEAQQDKSGLPNDRFSAERPEGSISTLTIQRTEQRDSAMYRCASSLALTGSDSPLHFGNGTRLTVT.

V usage is TRBV7-9 and J usage is TRBJ2-1, with D perhaps TRBD1 or TRBD2 (5 bases each). Germline CDR1 reads SEHNR; CDR2 reads FQNEAQ (reference sequence). The CDR3 length is 13 residues. The germline V and J ends were trimmed by 7 bases and 5 bases, with 12 bases remaining between them. For the CDR3, the DNA is TGTGCCAGCACCCCGAGGGGCGACAATGAGCAGTTCTTC. Residues: CASTPRGDNEQFF.

This sequence joins TRBV18 and TRBJ1-1; no clear D gene. With 6 bases removed from V and 1 base from J, the gap between germline ends came to 12 bases. CDR1 is KGHSH and CDR2 is LQKENI in the germline V gene. There are 14 residues in the CDR3. Here the CDR3 reads CASSVFRENTEAFF. In DNA, the CDR3 is TGTGCCAGCTCTGTTTTTCGAGAGAACACTGAAGCTTTCTTT.

This chain connects TRBV25-1 to TRBJ1-2, with 7 bases aligning to TRBD1. There are 15 residues in the CDR3. J lost 2 bases, V lost 3 bases, and 6 bases had no gene match. From germline, CDR1 is MGHDK and CDR2 SYGVNS. This CDR3 is CASSEASTGNYGYTF. In DNA, the CDR3 is TGTGCCAGCAGTGAGGCCTCGACAGGGAACTATGGCTACACCTTC.

The chain recombines TRBV6-1 with TRBJ1-1, with D possibly being TRBD1 (5 bases). In germline, CDR1 is MNHNS, CDR2 SASEGT. V lost 7 bases and J lost 5, with 20 bases in between. This CDR3 has 15 residues. The CDR3 region is CASTSGGQGRTEAFF. CDR3 nucleotide sequence: TGTGCCAGCACCTCAGGAGGGCAGGGTAGGACTGAAGCTTTCTTT.

The chain carries TRBV18 and TRBJ2-2; the D gene could be TRBD1 or TRBD2 (5 bases each). This CDR3 has 15 amino acids. Germline values: CDR1 KGHSH, CDR2 LQKENI. The V end was cut by 1 base, the J end by 6 bases, with 12 bases between. The CDR3 loop reads CASSPRDGRAGELFF. CDR3 DNA: TGTGCCAGCTCACCACGGGACGGAAGGGCCGGGGAGCTGTTTTTT.

The gene calls are TRBV7-2 and TRBJ1-6; 8 nucleotides line up with TRBD1. The germline CDR1 and CDR2 sequences are SGHTA and FQGNSA. V shed 6 bases, J shed 9 bases, and the junction held 7 bases outside the gene matches. This CDR3 is built from 14 residues. The CDR3: CASRPDRASSPLHF. The CDR3 DNA reads TGTGCCAGCAGACCGGACAGGGCGAGTTCACCCCTCCACTTT.

J is TRBJ2-7 and V is TRBV27, with 9 bases lining up with TRBD2. J was trimmed by 0 bases and V by 8 bases; bases with no gene match: 2. Per germline, CDR1 MNHEY and CDR2 SMNVEV (reference sequence). The CDR3 is 13 amino acids. The CDR3 region is CASATSGSYEQYF. CDR3 coding DNA: TGTGCCAGCGCGACTAGCGGCTCCTACGAGCAGTACTTC.

The rearrangement joins TRBV14 to TRBJ2-5; the match to TRBD1 covers 7 bases. The V gene end was trimmed by 0 bases and the J gene end by 2 bases; junction bases not matched to a gene: 6. Germline lookup yields CDR1 SGHDN and CDR2 FVKESK. This CDR3 has 16 residues. This chain's CDR3 is CASSQEGGDEQETQYF. CDR3 bases: TGTGCCAGCAGCCAAGAAGGGGGCGACGAGCAAGAGACCCAGTACTTC.